This entry lists 30 T cell receptor beta chains sequenced from one sample in a study of spatial heterogeneity in lung cancer. One entry per CDR3 protein, called by TCRdb with MiXCR from the 5' RACE reads. The sample holds about 14,000 distinct CDR3 sequences, 9.5% to 13% seen once. Time point reported: sample taken at primary tumor resection. Unsorted tumor, nontumor lung tissue or cryopreserved PBMC supplied the whole RNA. Sequencing used PBMCs, obtained at surgery. These receptors were collected from a male donor with early-stage non-small cell lung cancer.

Comments on this clonotype: The germline gene is not matched at one end of the junction; a read error may be the cause. CDR3 nucleotide sequence: TGTGCCAGCAGCTTAAAAGTTCGGGGGAGCCACTTAGAAGCCCGACGCACTTACTCCCACGAGCAGTACTTC. This encodes CASSLKVRGSHLEARRTYSHEQYF. The chain has TRBV7-6 and TRBJ2-7; D may be TRBD2 (6 bases). Germline CDR1 and CDR2: SGHVS and FNYEAQ. There are 24 residues in the CDR3.

There are many counts of this clonotype. J is TRBJ2-7 and V is TRBV9, with D perhaps assigned TRBD1 or TRBD2 (5 bases each). Germline-derived CDR1 and CDR2 are SGDLS and YYNGEE. Trimming stripped 3 bases from V and 6 bases from J, with 13 bases between. This CDR3 has 13 amino acids. The CDR3 DNA is TGTGCCAGCAGCGCCCAGGTAGGGACCGAGCAGTACTTC. It specifies CASSAQVGTEQYF. The whole variable domain, remainder taken from reference TRBV9 and TRBJ2-7, is DSGVTQTPKHLITATGQRVTLRCSPRSGDLSVYWYQQSLDQGLQFLIQYYNGEERAKGNILERFSAQQFPDLHSELNLSSLELGDSALYFCASSAQVGTEQYFGPGTRLTVT.

This clonotype was seen ten or more times. The chain combines TRBV2 with TRBJ1-1; D gene unclear. Germline V lookup: CDR1 SNHLY, CDR2 FYNNEI. The CDR3 runs to 13 residues. V was shortened by 5 bases and J by 5 bases, with 12 bases between the two germline ends. The CDR3 protein is CASSYVPRTEAFF. For the CDR3, the DNA is TGTGCCAGCAGTTATGTCCCCCGGACTGAAGCTTTCTTT.

In its sample, this clonotype was seen many times. This chain links TRBV12-3 or TRBV12-4 with TRBJ2-1; 10 nucleotides line up with TRBD1. J gave up 7 bases and V 8 bases, and 8 bases lay outside the gene matches. The CDR3 runs to 14 residues. DNA for the CDR3: TGTGCCAGCGCCCGACAGGGGGCGGGGAATGAGCAGTTCTTC. Translation gives CASARQGAGNEQFF.

A word on this clonotype: A much larger clone sits a single nucleotide away, making a read error possible. The gene calls are TRBV20-1 and TRBJ2-1; perhaps TRBD2 as D (5 bases). This CDR3 has 16 residues. CDR1 and CDR2 (germline): DFQATT, SNEGSKA (reference sequence). Trimming removed 3 bases at V and 5 bases at J, with 20 bases between. CDR3 sequence: CSASSFSDTLHNEQFF. The CDR3 DNA reads as TGCAGTGCTAGTTCCTTTAGCGACACCCTACACAATGAGCAGTTCTTC.

This clonotype was recorded at least ten times. The chain combines TRBV28 with TRBJ1-4, with 9 nucleotides matching TRBD1. This CDR3 has 17 amino acids. V was pared by 5 bases and J by 0 bases, with 7 bases of the junction left unmatched. CDR1 and CDR2 (germline): MDHEN, SYDVKM. CDR3 DNA: TGTGCCAGCAGTCCAGGGACAGGGTGGACAACTAATGAAAAACTGTTTTTT. Translated, it gives CASSPGTGWTTNEKLFF.

This clonotype showed up many times. V is TRBV7-8 and J is TRBJ2-3; possibly TRBD1 for D (5 bases). The CDR3 has 14 amino acids. The germline V gene encodes CDR1 SGHVS and CDR2 FQNEAQ. V gave up 5 bases and J gave up 6 bases, with 15 bases separating them. CDR3 in DNA: TGTGCCAGCAGCCTCAGGGCCAGCAGTGATACGCAGTATTTT. The encoded protein is CASSLRASSDTQYF.

This clonotype is medium-sized by share. The chain combines TRBV20-1 with TRBJ2-7; 8 bases are a match to TRBD1. CDR1 is DFQATT, CDR2 SNEGSKA, per germline (reference sequence). Trimming took 1 base from V and 2 from J; bases not matched to a gene: 4. The CDR3 is 14 residues long. CDR3 nucleotides: TGCAGTGCTAGAGGACAGGGGAATCCCTACGAGCAGTACTTC. Amino acid sequence: CSARGQGNPYEQYF.

The V call is TRBV19, the J call TRBJ2-3; a possible D gene is TRBD1 (5 bases). Germline V gene lookup returns CDR1 LNHDA and CDR2 SQIVND (reference sequence). There are 13 residues in the CDR3. Trimming took 4 bases from V and 3 from J, leaving 8 bases between them. The CDR3 region is CASSTTDTDTQYF. The CDR3 bases are TGTGCCAGTAGTACGACAGATACAGATACGCAGTATTTT.

This clonotype was counted ten times or more. The V gene is TRBV15, the J gene TRBJ2-3; 7 bases are shared with TRBD2. Germline V CDR1 and CDR2: LNHNV, YYDKDF (reference sequence). CDR3 length: 13 residues. Trimming cost V 3 bases and J 11 bases; bases outside gene matches: 8. DNA of the CDR3: TGTGCCACCAGCAGCACCGATGGGGGGGGGCAGTATTTT. Its translation is CATSSTDGGGQYF.

This clonotype was counted a few times. This chain uses TRBV9 with TRBJ1-5, with D unclear. Germline CDR1 reads SGDLS; CDR2 reads YYNGEE. V gave up 4 bases and J gave up 3 bases, with 14 bases separating them. The CDR3 totals 15 residues. The CDR3 DNA reads TGTGCCAGCAGCCCTAGCGGCATGCCCAATCAGCCCCAGCATTTT. Its translation: CASSPSGMPNQPQHF.

The chain uses TRBV12-3 or TRBV12-4 and TRBJ1-1, with TRBD1 matching 11 bases. The CDR3 totals 16 residues. V was pared by 6 bases and J by 0 bases, with 6 bases of the junction left unmatched. The CDR3 DNA is TGTGCCAGCAGAAAAGGACAGGGGGCCATGAACACTGAAGCTTTCTTT. It codes for CASRKGQGAMNTEAFF.

This clonotype was seen many times. This sequence joins TRBV7-9 and TRBJ1-4; D not certain. The CDR3 spans 18 residues. V lost 1 base and J 2 bases, leaving 17 bases between the germline ends. The V gene's germline CDR1 is SEHNR and CDR2 FQNEAQ (reference sequence). Written as DNA, the CDR3 is TGTGCCAGCAGCTTAGAAAGACGGGCTCGGCATACTAATGAAAAACTGTTTTTT. It yields the protein CASSLERRARHTNEKLFF.

The gene calls are TRBV3-1 and TRBJ1-2; weak D call: TRBD1 (6 bases). The CDR3 is made up of 18 amino acids. Per the germline V gene, CDR1 is LGHDT and CDR2 is YNNKEL (reference sequence). V lost 0 bases and J lost 2, with 19 bases in between. In DNA form, the CDR3 reads TGTGCCAGCAGCCAAGATTTAGGGACAAGACAGGTCAACTATGGCTACACCTTC. It specifies CASSQDLGTRQVNYGYTF.

In its sample, this clonotype was seen many times. The V call is TRBV11-2, the J call TRBJ2-7, with 8 bases matching TRBD2. The CDR3 loop spans 13 amino acids. V lost 4 bases to trimming and J lost 3 bases; unmatched junction nucleotides: 2. Per germline, CDR1 SGHAT and CDR2 FQNNGV. In nucleotides, the CDR3 is TGTGCCAGCAGCTGGGGGACTAGCTACGAGCAGTACTTC. Residues: CASSWGTSYEQYF. The full variable domain, in which reference TRBV11-2 and TRBJ2-7 provide the parts outside the CDR3, is EAGVAQSPRYKIIEKRQSVAFWCNPISGHATLYWYQQILGQGPKLLIQFQNNGVVDDSQLPKDRFSAERLKGVDSTLKIQPAKLEDSAVYLCASSWGTSYEQYFGPGTRLTVT.

To note about this clonotype: One end of the junction is discordant with germline, which a read error may explain. The rearrangement joins TRBV7-9 to TRBJ2-3; no clear D. Germline CDR1 and CDR2: SEHNR and FQNEAQ (reference sequence). CDR3 size: 14 residues. The CDR3 reads CASSLSHSTDTQYF. The DNA for the CDR3 is TGTGCCAGCAGCTTGTCCCATAGCACCGATACGCAGTATTTT.

This clonotype occurred many times. CDR3 in DNA: TGTGCCAGCAGCCCCGTTTCAGGGAGCACAGATACGCAGTATTTT. Protein product: CASSPVSGSTDTQYF. J is TRBJ2-3 and V is TRBV16, with D perhaps matching TRBD1 (5 bases). Trimming removed 4 bases from V and 0 bases from J, with 11 bases in between. Germline CDR1 reads KGHSY; CDR2 reads FQNENV. The CDR3 is made up of 15 amino acids.

This clonotype was found many times. The chain recombines TRBV2 with TRBJ1-4; the D gene is possibly TRBD1 (5 bases). Germline V CDR1 and CDR2: SNHLY, FYNNEI. V lost 10 bases and J lost 8, with 17 bases in between. The CDR3 covers 13 residues. CDR3 coding DNA: TGTGCCACCAAGGGTCAGGGAGCCGAAAAACTGTTTTTT. Amino acid sequence: CATKGQGAEKLFF.

V and J are TRBV5-1 and TRBJ2-3; D is possibly TRBD2 (6 bases). Germline-derived CDR1 and CDR2 are SGHRS and YFSETQ. This CDR3 spans 13 amino acids. V was shortened by 2 bases and J by 6 bases, with 10 bases between the two germline ends. The CDR3 nucleotides read TGCGCCAGCAGCTTTAATGGGGGGGATACGCAGTATTTT. Its translation is CASSFNGGDTQYF. Variable domain in full (rest from reference TRBV5-1 and TRBJ2-3): KAGVTQTPRYLIKTRGQQVTLSCSPISGHRSVSWYQQTPGQGLQFLFEYFSETQRNKGNFPGRFSGRQFSNSRSEMNVSTLELGDSALYLCASSFNGGDTQYFGPGTRLTVL.

This clonotype was observed many times. The chain recombines TRBV10-2 with TRBJ2-5; D unresolved. CDR1 is WSHSY and CDR2 is SAAADI in the germline V gene. The CDR3 covers 15 residues. Between the trimmed V and J ends, which lost 6 bases and 4 bases, there was a span of 18 bases. The CDR3 DNA follows: TGCGCCAGCAGCCAAACGGGCACCTCGGGAGAGACCCAGTACTTC. This sequence encodes CASSQTGTSGETQYF.

This clonotype was counted at least ten times. The chain is built from TRBV28 and TRBJ2-7; D perhaps matches TRBD2 (6 bases). V shed 2 bases and J shed 3 bases, with 11 bases lying between them. CDR1 is MDHEN, CDR2 SYDVKM, per germline. The CDR3 has 14 amino acids. The CDR3 spells CASSLRTISYEQYF. Here the CDR3 DNA reads TGTGCCAGCAGTTTAAGGACTATCAGCTACGAGCAGTACTTC. Based on the CDR3 plus reference TRBV28 and TRBJ2-7, the full variable domain is DVKVTQSSRYLVKRTGEKVFLECVQDMDHENMFWYRQDPGLGLRLIYFSYDVKMKEKGDIPEGYSVSREKKERFSLILESASTNQTSMYLCASSLRTISYEQYFGPGTRLTVT.

Points on this clonotype: With a much larger clone just one base away, this may be a read error. The V and J genes are TRBV2 and TRBJ2-7; D possibly uses TRBD1 or TRBD2 (7 bases each). V dropped 8 bases and J dropped 3 bases, with 20 bases sitting between them. This CDR3 contains 15 residues. Germline V gene sequence: CDR1 SNHLY, CDR2 FYNNEI. The CDR3, as DNA: TGTGCCAGCGGCCCAGGGGGGGGAGGTAGCTACGAGCAGTACTTC. This translates into CASGPGGGGSYEQYF.

This clonotype was detected ten times or more. The chain is built from TRBV5-1 and TRBJ2-1, with 9 positions matching TRBD1. The germline V gene has CDR1 SGHRS and CDR2 YFSETQ. CDR3 length equals 13 residues. Trimming took 2 bases from V and 9 from J; bases not matched to a gene: 3. The CDR3 DNA reads TGCGCCAGCAGCTTCGGACAGGGGTCTGAGCAGTTCTTC. Its translation is CASSFGQGSEQFF.

The V gene is TRBV28, the J gene TRBJ1-2, with D uncertain. Germline V gene lookup returns CDR1 MDHEN and CDR2 SYDVKM. This CDR3 region has 13 residues. V dropped 6 bases and J dropped 8 bases, with 16 bases sitting between them. As DNA, the CDR3 is TGTGCCAGCAGGGGAATACTGAGCCGCGGCTACACCTTC. Residues: CASRGILSRGYTF.

This clonotype was seen ten or more times. The chain carries TRBV20-1 and TRBJ2-2; D is perhaps TRBD2 (7 bases). V shed 3 bases and J shed 3 bases, with 17 bases lying between them. The CDR3 runs 16 residues. From germline, CDR1 is DFQATT and CDR2 SNEGSKA (reference sequence). CDR3: CSASGLVRGDTGELFF. CDR3 nucleotide sequence: TGCAGTGCTAGTGGACTAGTTAGGGGGGACACCGGGGAGCTGTTTTTT.

This clonotype is classed as medium-sized. The genes are TRBV3-1 and TRBJ2-2; D uncertain. This CDR3 contains 15 residues. V lost 1 base, J lost 4 bases, and 10 bases lay in between. CDR1 is LGHDT and CDR2 is YNNKEL in the germline V gene (reference sequence). The CDR3 here is CASSQGLWSTGELFF. The CDR3 DNA is TGTGCCAGCAGCCAAGGTCTATGGTCCACCGGGGAGCTGTTTTTT.

In this sample, this clonotype turned up many times. The chain uses TRBV28 and TRBJ2-2; D possibly corresponds to TRBD2 (6 bases). The germline gives CDR1 MDHEN, CDR2 SYDVKM. CDR3 length: 13 residues. Trimming removed 11 bases from V and 17 bases from J, with 27 bases in between. The CDR3 spells CAVDSGAGSGNFF. CDR3 in DNA: TGTGCCGTTGACTCCGGGGCGGGGAGCGGAAACTTTTTT.

This clonotype was counted a few times. This chain connects TRBV11-2 to TRBJ2-3, with D perhaps TRBD2 (5 bases). The V end was cut by 5 bases, the J end by 4 bases, with 19 bases between. The CDR3 totals 16 residues. CDR1 is SGHAT, CDR2 FQNNGV, per germline. CDR3 amino acids: CASSVNTGFIADTQYF. CDR3 sequence (DNA): TGTGCCAGCAGCGTTAATACGGGGTTCATCGCAGATACGCAGTATTTT.

This clonotype appeared a few times. This chain connects TRBV29-1 to TRBJ2-4; tentatively, D is TRBD1 (6 bases). The CDR3 is made up of 14 amino acids. With 5 bases removed from V and 1 base from J, the gap between germline ends came to 12 bases. CDR1 is SQVTM, CDR2 ANQGSEA, per germline. The CDR3 loop is CSVFQGTAKNIQYF. The CDR3 DNA sequence: TGCAGCGTTTTTCAGGGGACCGCCAAAAACATTCAGTACTTC.

This clonotype was counted many times. The CDR3 reads CASSSPGAGEQYF. The CDR3 DNA sequence: TGTGCCAGCAGTTCGCCAGGGGCGGGGGAGCAGTACTTC. The chain is built from TRBV27 and TRBJ2-7; D may correspond to TRBD1 or TRBD2 (6 bases each). V dropped 4 bases and J dropped 7 bases, with 14 bases sitting between them. CDR1 is MNHEY, CDR2 SMNVEV, per germline (reference sequence). CDR3 size: 13 residues.